The clone carrying this TCR beta chain was detected only a few times. What it binds is not known. The CDR3 covers 13 residues. The germline V and J ends were trimmed by 4 bases and 2 bases, with 8 bases remaining between them. Germline-derived CDR1 and CDR2 are SGDLS and YYNGEE. The data were taken from a study of T-cell memory formation after mild COVID-19. About the research overall: TCR clusters were largely donor specific.

TCRdb passed the 5' RACE reads through MiXCR, listing each CDR3 protein once. Of hundreds of thousands of distinct CDR3 sequences in the sample, roughly 15% were seen once. Study-wide points: CM and EM subsets held most contracting CD4+ clones; EMRA held CD8+ ones.

Specimen: PBMCs or a T cell subset sorted from them (not recorded which). This sequence joins TRBV9 and TRBJ2-3; maybe TRBD1 (6 bases). The source is a man younger than 35 who had mild COVID-19 (a few samples of this study predate the infection). Cell type and time point are not known. CDR3 region: CASSPGVTDTQYF. The DNA of the CDR3 is TGTGCCAGCAGCCCAGGGGTCACAGATACGCAGTATTTT.